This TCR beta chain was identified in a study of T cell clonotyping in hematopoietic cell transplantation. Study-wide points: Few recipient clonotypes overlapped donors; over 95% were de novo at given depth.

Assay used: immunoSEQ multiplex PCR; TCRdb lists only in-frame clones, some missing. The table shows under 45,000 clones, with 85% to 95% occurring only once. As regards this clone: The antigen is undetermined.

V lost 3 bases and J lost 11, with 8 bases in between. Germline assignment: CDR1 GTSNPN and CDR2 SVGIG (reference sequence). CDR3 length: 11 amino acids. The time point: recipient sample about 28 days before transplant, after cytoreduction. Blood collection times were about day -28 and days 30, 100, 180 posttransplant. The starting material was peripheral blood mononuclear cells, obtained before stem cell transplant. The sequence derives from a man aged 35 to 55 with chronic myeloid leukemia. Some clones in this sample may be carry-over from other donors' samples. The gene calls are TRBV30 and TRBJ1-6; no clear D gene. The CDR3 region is CAWSLGAPLHF. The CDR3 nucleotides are TGTGCCTGGAGCCTGGGAGCACCCCTCCACTTT.